The source of this T cell receptor beta chain is a study of blood T cell repertoires in COVID-19. Whole-study context: The samples span acute and convalescent COVID-19 from the United States, Italy and Spain. T cells, B-cell-depleted T cells, or PBMCs supplied cDNA or gDNA.

In the original workflow: Counts of nucleated cells, estimated from reference gene primer amplification, were obtained. The assay was immunoSEQ multiplex PCR, and TCRdb's table has in-frame clones only and misses some. The DNA gave D and trimming, while V, J and clone size come from that table. The sample holds fewer than 200,000 clones, less than 85% seen once. The junction had 5 bases not matched to a gene; V was cut back by 3 bases and J by 3 bases. This CDR3 is built from 15 residues. Germline CDR1 reads MGHDK; CDR2 reads SYGVNS. Sequenced sample: peripheral blood. The clonotype was recovered from a human donor in a cohort sampled during active COVID-19. The chain carries TRBV25-1 and TRBJ1-1, with 9 bases lining up with TRBD1. CDR3 in DNA: TGTGCCAGCAGTGACGGACAGGGGATGTACACTGAAGCTTTCTTT. It yields the protein CASSDGQGMYTEAFF.